A single sample gave rise to the 11 T cell receptor beta chains below, sequenced in a study of cytomegalovirus exposure and HLA in healthy donors. 60 Vbeta and 13 Jbeta primers were used in PCR. The protocol was immunoSEQ multiplex PCR, while the TCRdb copy is restricted to in-frame clones and leaves out a portion. This sample has 95,000 to 110,000 clones, with over 75% found just once. The material sequenced was PBMCs. The receptors derive from a woman aged 18-29 years in good health and CMV-seropositive.

V is TRBV13 and J is TRBJ2-7; possibly TRBD2 for D (5 bases). Germline V gives CDR1 PRHDT, CDR2 FYEKMQ (reference sequence). The V end lost 2 bases, the J end lost 2 bases, and 10 bases lay between the germline ends. The CDR3 loop spans 14 amino acids. As DNA, the CDR3 is TGTGCCAGCAGCTTAACCCACGGGACCTACGAGCAGTACTTC. This translates into CASSLTHGTYEQYF.

The chain recombines TRBV6-1 with TRBJ1-4; perhaps TRBD1 as D (6 bases). V was shortened by 7 bases and J by 0 bases, with 12 bases between the two germline ends. Germline values: CDR1 MNHNS, CDR2 SASEGT. The CDR3 is 15 amino acids. The CDR3 region is CASNGWGPTNEKLFF. CDR3 bases: TGTGCCAGCAATGGGTGGGGGCCAACTAATGAAAAACTGTTTTTT.

The CDR3 coding sequence is TGCGCCAGCCAGAGGGCAGGGGATTTTAATGAAAAACTGTTTTTT. Protein sequence: CASQRAGDFNEKLFF. J is TRBJ1-4 and V is TRBV5-1; D may be TRBD1 (6 bases). Germline CDR1 is SGHRS and CDR2 is YFSETQ. V lost 7 bases, J lost 4 bases, and 17 bases lay in between. The CDR3 covers 15 residues. Looking up the rest from reference TRBV5-1 and TRBJ1-4 gives the full variable domain: KAGVTQTPRYLIKTRGQQVTLSCSPISGHRSVSWYQQTPGQGLQFLFEYFSETQRNKGNFPGRFSGRQFSNSRSEMNVSTLELGDSALYLCASQRAGDFNEKLFFGSGTQLSVL.

The chain links TRBV7-9 to TRBJ1-2, with D perhaps TRBD1 (6 bases). V was clipped by 6 bases and J by 8 bases, with 22 bases between them. The CDR3 is 15 amino acids. Per germline, CDR1 SEHNR and CDR2 FQNEAQ (reference sequence). As DNA, the CDR3 is TGTGCCAGCAGTTCCACAGACAGGCCCGGTGGGGGCTACACCTTC. Protein product: CASSSTDRPGGGYTF.

The chain employs TRBV5-8 and TRBJ1-1, with TRBD1 matching over 9 bases. CDR1 is SGHTS and CDR2 is YDEGEE in the germline V gene. After removal of 0 bases from V and 7 bases from J, the junction contained 7 bases not matched to a gene. This CDR3 has 15 amino acids. Here the CDR3 DNA reads TGTGCCAGCAGCTTGGGTCGGACAGGGGTGGGTGAAGCTTTCTTT. This codes for CASSLGRTGVGEAFF.

The chain couples TRBV18 to TRBJ1-5; D might be TRBD1 (6 bases). Trimming took 3 bases from V and 4 from J, leaving 10 bases between them. Germline V gene data show CDR1 as KGHSH and CDR2 as LQKENI. This CDR3 spans 14 amino acids. In DNA, the CDR3 is TGTGCCAGCTCACCGGCTACAGGGAATCAGCCCCAGCATTTT. It encodes CASSPATGNQPQHF.

The gene calls are TRBV30 and TRBJ2-3, with D possibly matching TRBD1 (5 bases). This CDR3 comprises 14 residues. Germline CDR1 reads GTSNPN; CDR2 reads SVGIG (reference sequence). Trimming stripped 4 bases from V and 3 bases from J, with 14 bases between. CDR3 nucleotide sequence: TGTGCCTGGACCGGCCAGGGTAGGACAGATACGCAGTATTTT. Encoded protein: CAWTGQGRTDTQYF.

The chain couples TRBV27 to TRBJ1-6; D remains ambiguous. Germline V gives CDR1 MNHEY, CDR2 SMNVEV (reference sequence). V lost 7 bases, J lost 7 bases, and 14 bases lay in between. This CDR3 is built from 14 residues. The CDR3 reads CASTTRETNSPLHF. The CDR3 bases are TGTGCCAGCACCACGAGGGAAACAAATTCACCCCTCCACTTT.

This sequence joins TRBV19 and TRBJ2-1; 9 bases align to TRBD2. Germline V gene data show CDR1 as LNHDA and CDR2 as SQIVND (reference sequence). V gave up 3 bases and J gave up 7 bases; unmatched junction bases: 4. The CDR3 is made up of 14 amino acids. CDR3 sequence: CASSIASGINEQFF. DNA for the CDR3: TGTGCCAGTAGTATCGCTAGCGGGATAAATGAGCAGTTCTTC.

CDR3 sequence reads: CASSFGTSNTGELFF. The CDR3, as DNA: TGCGCCAGCAGCTTCGGGACATCGAACACCGGGGAGCTGTTTTTT. The V and J genes are TRBV5-1 and TRBJ2-2; possibly TRBD1 for D (6 bases). Germline CDR1 and CDR2: SGHRS and YFSETQ. Trimming removed 2 bases from V and 0 bases from J, with 8 bases in between. This CDR3 has 15 amino acids.

This chain connects TRBV5-4 to TRBJ2-7, with D possibly TRBD1 on 6 matching bases. Germline V gives CDR1 SGHNT, CDR2 YYREEE (reference sequence). The CDR3 runs 13 residues. Trimming cost V 5 bases and J 5 bases, with 14 bases left between them. This CDR3 is CASSQLQGNEQYF. The CDR3 nucleotides are TGTGCCAGCAGTCAGCTCCAGGGGAACGAGCAGTACTTC.